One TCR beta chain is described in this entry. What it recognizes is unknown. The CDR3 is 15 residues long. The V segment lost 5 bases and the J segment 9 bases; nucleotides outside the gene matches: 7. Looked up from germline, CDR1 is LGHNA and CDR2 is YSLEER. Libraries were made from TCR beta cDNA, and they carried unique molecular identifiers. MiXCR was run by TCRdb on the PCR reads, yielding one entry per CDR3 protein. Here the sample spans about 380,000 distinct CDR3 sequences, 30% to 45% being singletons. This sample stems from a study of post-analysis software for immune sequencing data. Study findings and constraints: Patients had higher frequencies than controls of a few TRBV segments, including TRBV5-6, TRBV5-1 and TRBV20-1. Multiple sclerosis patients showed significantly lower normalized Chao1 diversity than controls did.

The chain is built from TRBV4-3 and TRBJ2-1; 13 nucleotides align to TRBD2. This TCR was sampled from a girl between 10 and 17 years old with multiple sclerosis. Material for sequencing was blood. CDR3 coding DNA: TGCGCCAGCAGCGAAACTAGCGGGGGGGCCAGTGAGCAGTTCTTC. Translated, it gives CASSETSGGASEQFF.